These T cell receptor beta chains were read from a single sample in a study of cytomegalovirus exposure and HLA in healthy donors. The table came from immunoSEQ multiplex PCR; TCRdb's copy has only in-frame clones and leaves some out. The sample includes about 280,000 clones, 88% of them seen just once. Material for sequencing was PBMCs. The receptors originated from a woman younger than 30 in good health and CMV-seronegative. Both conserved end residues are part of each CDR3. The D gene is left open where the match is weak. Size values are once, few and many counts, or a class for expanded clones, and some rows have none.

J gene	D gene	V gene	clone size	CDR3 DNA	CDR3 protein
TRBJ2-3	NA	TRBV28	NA	TGTGCCAGCAGTTTAATCTCCCCAGATACGCAGTATTTT	CASSLISPDTQYF
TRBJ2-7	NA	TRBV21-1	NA	TGTGCCAGCAGCAAAGAGCGCCGTAGACGCTTCTCCTACGAGCAGTACTTC	CASSKERRRRFSYEQYF
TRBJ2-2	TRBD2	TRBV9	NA	TGTGCCAGCAGCTCACCCAAGGGGGGGCGGGAGGGCCGTGTCGACACCGGGGAGCTGTTTTTT	CASSSPKGGREGRVDTGELFF
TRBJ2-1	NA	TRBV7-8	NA	TGTGCCAGCAGCCCCCGCTCCTACAATGAGCAGTTCTTC	CASSPRSYNEQFF
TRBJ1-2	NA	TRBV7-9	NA	TGTGCCAGCAGCCTTTATACAGCTAACTATGGCTACACCTTC	CASSLYTANYGYTF
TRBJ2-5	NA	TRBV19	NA	TGTGCCAGTACCCGTGGGGGGATTTCAGGAGAGACCCAGTACTTC	CASTRGGISGETQYF
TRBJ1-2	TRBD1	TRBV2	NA	TGTGCCAGCAGTGAATCAGGACAGGGGGACTATGGCTACACCTTC	CASSESGQGDYGYTF
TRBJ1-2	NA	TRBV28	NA	TGTGCCAGCAGTTTTGGTCTATATGGCTACACCTTC	CASSFGLYGYTF
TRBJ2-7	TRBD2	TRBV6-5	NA	TGTGCCAGCCGCTGGACTAGCGGGAGTGGCGAGCAGTACTTC	CASRWTSGSGEQYF
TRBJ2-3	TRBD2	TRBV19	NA	TGTGCCAGTAGTATCCAAAATAGCGGGAGCACAGATACGCAGTATTTT	CASSIQNSGSTDTQYF
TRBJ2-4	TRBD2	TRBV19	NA	TGTGCCAGTAGTACCGGGACTAGCGGGAGTGTAGCCAAAAACATTCAGTACTTC	CASSTGTSGSVAKNIQYF
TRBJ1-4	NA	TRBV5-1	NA	TGCGCCAGCAGCTCTACAGGGCCCGGAGAAAAACTGTTTTTT	CASSSTGPGEKLFF
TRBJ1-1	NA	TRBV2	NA	TGTGCCAGCAAAAAGTTGGGGCAGGTGAACACTGAAGCTTTCTTT	CASKKLGQVNTEAFF
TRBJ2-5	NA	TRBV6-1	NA	TGTGCCAGCAGGGACACAGGAGTAGAGACCCAGTACTTC	CASRDTGVETQYF
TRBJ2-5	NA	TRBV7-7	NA	TGTGCCAGCAGCTCAGGGCAGTACCAAGAGACCCAGTACTTC	CASSSGQYQETQYF
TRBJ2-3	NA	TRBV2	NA	TGTGCCAGCAGTTCGACACAAAGCACAGATACGCAGTATTTT	CASSSTQSTDTQYF
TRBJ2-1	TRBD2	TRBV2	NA	TGTGCCAGCAGCCACCGGGAGGGTGAGCAGTTCTTC	CASSHREGEQFF
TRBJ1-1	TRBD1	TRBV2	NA	TGTGCCAGCAGTGATCGGTCAGGGGGCTACACTGAAGCTTTCTTT	CASSDRSGGYTEAFF
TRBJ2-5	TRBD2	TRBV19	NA	TGTGCCAGTAGACCCTCGACTAGCGGGAGGGCCCTCCCGGGGGAGACCCAGTACTTC	CASRPSTSGRALPGETQYF
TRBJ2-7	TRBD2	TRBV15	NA	TGTGCCACCAGCAACCCTCTAGCGGGAGGGCCCTACGAGCAGTACTTC	CATSNPLAGGPYEQYF
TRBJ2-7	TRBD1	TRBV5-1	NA	TGCGCCAGCAGCTTCGGACAGGGGCTCTCCAACGAGCAGTACTTC	CASSFGQGLSNEQYF
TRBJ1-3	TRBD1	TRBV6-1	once	TGTGCCAGCAGTGATGACGGGACAGGTGGAAACACCATATATTTT	CASSDDGTGGNTIYF
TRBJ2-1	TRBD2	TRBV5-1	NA	TGCGCCAGCCGCCCCACGGGACTAGCGGGAGGGTCATACAATGAGCAGTTCTTC	CASRPTGLAGGSYNEQFF
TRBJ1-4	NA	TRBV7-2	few	TGTGCCAGCAGCTTAGAGGCAGGACTTAATGAAAAACTGTTTTTT	CASSLEAGLNEKLFF
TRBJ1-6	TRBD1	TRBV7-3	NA	TGTGCCAGCAGCTTGGACAGGGTTTCACCCCTCCACTTT	CASSLDRVSPLHF
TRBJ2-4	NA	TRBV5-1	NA	TGCGCCAGCAGCTTGGTAGGACGGGATCCGCAAAACATTCAGTACTTC	CASSLVGRDPQNIQYF
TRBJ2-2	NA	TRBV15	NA	TGTGCCACCAGCAGAGATCGTACCGGGGAGCTGTTTTTT	CATSRDRTGELFF
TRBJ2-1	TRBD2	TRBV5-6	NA	TGTGCCAGCAGCCCCAGCCTCCGGGAGGGCCGAAATGAGCAGTTCTTC	CASSPSLREGRNEQFF
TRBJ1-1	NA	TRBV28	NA	TGTGCCAGCAGTTTATTGGCAGGTGAAGCTTTCTTT	CASSLLAGEAFF
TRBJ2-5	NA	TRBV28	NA	TGTGCCAGCAGTTTAGGGGGGAAACAAGAGACCCAGTACTTC	CASSLGGKQETQYF
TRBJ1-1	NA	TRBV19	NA	TGTGCCAGTAGTATAGATCAGTCGCGAGGCACTGAAGCTTTCTTT	CASSIDQSRGTEAFF
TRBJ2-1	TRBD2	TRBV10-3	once	TGTGCCATCAGTGAGTCGAAAGGGACTACCTACAATGAGCAGTTCTTC	CAISESKGTTYNEQFF
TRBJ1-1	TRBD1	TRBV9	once	TGTGCCAGCAGCGGGGGACAGCCCCGAAACACTGAAGCTTTCTTT	CASSGGQPRNTEAFF
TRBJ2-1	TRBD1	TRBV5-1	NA	TGCGCCAGCAGCTTGAGACAGGGAAGCATGAGAGAGCAGTTCTTC	CASSLRQGSMREQFF
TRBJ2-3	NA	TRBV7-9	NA	TGTGCCAGCAGGCAAGAGGCAGATACGCAGTATTTT	CASRQEADTQYF
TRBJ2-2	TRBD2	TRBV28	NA	TGTGCCGCCGGAGCGGGGATAACCGGGGAGCTGTTTTTT	CAAGAGITGELFF
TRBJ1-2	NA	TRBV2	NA	TGTGCCAGCAGTGTGAACAGCCTCGTCTATGGCTACACCTTC	CASSVNSLVYGYTF
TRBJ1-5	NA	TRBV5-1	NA	TGCGCCAGCAGCCTGGGGCAGGGTAGCAATCAGCCCCAGCATTTT	CASSLGQGSNQPQHF
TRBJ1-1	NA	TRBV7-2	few	TGTGCCAGCAGCTTAGAGCCCGGCCGGGGCACTGAAGCTTTCTTT	CASSLEPGRGTEAFF
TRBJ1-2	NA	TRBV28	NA	TGTGCCAGCATTGACTCGCTAGGGGCGGAGCGTGGCTACACCTTC	CASIDSLGAERGYTF
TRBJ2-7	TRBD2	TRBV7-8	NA	TGTGCCAGCAGTTCCAGCGGGAGCGGCCCCTACGAGCAGTACTTC	CASSSSGSGPYEQYF
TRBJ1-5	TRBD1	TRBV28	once	TGTGCCAGCAGTTTATATGCTTCCAGGGGGGAGCAGAGCAATCAGCCCCAGCATTTT	CASSLYASRGEQSNQPQHF
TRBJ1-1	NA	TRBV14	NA	TGTGCCAGCAGCCAAGGGCTGATGAACACTGAAGCTTTCTTT	CASSQGLMNTEAFF
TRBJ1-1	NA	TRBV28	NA	TGTGCCAGCAGTTTAGAAAGCAGTGGGCAGACTATGAACACTGAAGCTTTCTTT	CASSLESSGQTMNTEAFF
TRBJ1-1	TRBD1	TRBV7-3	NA	TGTGCCAGCAGTAGGCAGGGGGCCGGGAACACTGAAGCTTTCTTT	CASSRQGAGNTEAFF
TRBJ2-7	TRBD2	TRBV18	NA	TGTGCCAGCTCAGCAGCGGGGAGTTACGAGCAGTACTTC	CASSAAGSYEQYF
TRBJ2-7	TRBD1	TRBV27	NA	TGTGCCAGCAGCGCGACAGGGGCTCGCTACGAGCAGTACTTC	CASSATGARYEQYF
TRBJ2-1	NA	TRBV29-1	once	TGCAGCGTTGAAAAGTTGCCCGGGTGTCAGTTCTTC	CSVEKLPGCQFF
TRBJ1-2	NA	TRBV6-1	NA	TGTGCCAGCAGTAACAGGGAATATGGCTACACCTTC	CASSNREYGYTF
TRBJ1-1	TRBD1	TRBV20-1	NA	TGCAGTGCTATGGAGGGACAGAAAGCTTTCTTT	CSAMEGQKAFF
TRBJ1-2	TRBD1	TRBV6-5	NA	TGTGCCAGCAGCTACAACGCCGGGACAGGGGGTGGCTACACCTTC	CASSYNAGTGGGYTF
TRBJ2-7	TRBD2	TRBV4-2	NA	TGTGCCAGCAGCCAAGAAGGGGGTGCGGGAGGGCCCGCCGCCTACGAGCAGTACTTC	CASSQEGGAGGPAAYEQYF